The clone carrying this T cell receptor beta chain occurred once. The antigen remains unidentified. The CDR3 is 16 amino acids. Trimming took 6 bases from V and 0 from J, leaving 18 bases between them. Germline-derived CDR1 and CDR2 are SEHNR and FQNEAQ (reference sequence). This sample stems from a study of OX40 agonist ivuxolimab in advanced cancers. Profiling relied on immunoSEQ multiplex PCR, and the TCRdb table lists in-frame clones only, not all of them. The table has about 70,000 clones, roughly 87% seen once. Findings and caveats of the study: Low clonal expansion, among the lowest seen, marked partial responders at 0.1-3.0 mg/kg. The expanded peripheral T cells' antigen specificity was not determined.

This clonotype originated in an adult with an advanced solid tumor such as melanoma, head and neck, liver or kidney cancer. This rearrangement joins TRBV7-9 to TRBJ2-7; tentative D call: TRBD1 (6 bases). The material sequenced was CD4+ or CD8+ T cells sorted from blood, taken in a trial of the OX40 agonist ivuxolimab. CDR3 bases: TGTGCCAGCAGTTCCCTAAGGACAGCAAGCTCCTACGAGCAGTACTTC. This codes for CASSSLRTASSYEQYF.